This record covers a single T cell receptor beta chain. Its antigen remains unidentified. Germline CDR1 reads SGHRS; CDR2 reads YFSETQ. The CDR3 covers 15 residues. V was trimmed by 0 bases and J by 1 base, leaving 10 bases between them. Only in-frame clones appear in the TCRdb table, and some are missing; sequencing was by immunoSEQ multiplex PCR. The profile shows roughly 120,000 clones, roughly 88% of them singletons. This sample is drawn from a study of T cell responses to AZD1222 COVID-19 vaccine. Findings and limits, study-wide: It should be noted that donors were predominantly white British and more often female, and clonal diversity was possibly underestimated. Repertoires in all cases were sampled only once the peak T cell response had passed. Within unmutated variant regions lay the reported targets of nearly half of spike-specific TCRs.

This sample comprised peripheral blood, obtained on day 0 of AZD1222 vaccination. The receptor comes from an adult in good health. V is TRBV5-1 and J is TRBJ1-1; possible D gene TRBD1, 5 bases. Here the CDR3 DNA reads TGCGCCAGCAGCTTGGATCCGGGGCGGAACACTGAAGCTTTCTTT. Its translation: CASSLDPGRNTEAFF. The variable domain in full, completed from reference TRBV5-1 and TRBJ1-1, reads KAGVTQTPRYLIKTRGQQVTLSCSPISGHRSVSWYQQTPGQGLQFLFEYFSETQRNKGNFPGRFSGRQFSNSRSEMNVSTLELGDSALYLCASSLDPGRNTEAFFGQGTRLTVV.